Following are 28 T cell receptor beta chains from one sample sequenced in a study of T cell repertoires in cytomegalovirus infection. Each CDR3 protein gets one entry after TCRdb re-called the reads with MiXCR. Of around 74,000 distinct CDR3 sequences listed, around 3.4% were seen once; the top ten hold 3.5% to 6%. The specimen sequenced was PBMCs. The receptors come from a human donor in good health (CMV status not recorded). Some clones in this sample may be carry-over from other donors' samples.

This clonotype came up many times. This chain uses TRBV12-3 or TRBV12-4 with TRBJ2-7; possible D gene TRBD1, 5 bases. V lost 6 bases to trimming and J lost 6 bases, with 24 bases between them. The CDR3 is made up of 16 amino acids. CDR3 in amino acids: CASSPGSQAARSEQYF. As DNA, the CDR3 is TGTGCCAGCAGCCCAGGGTCACAGGCAGCCCGGAGCGAGCAGTACTTC.

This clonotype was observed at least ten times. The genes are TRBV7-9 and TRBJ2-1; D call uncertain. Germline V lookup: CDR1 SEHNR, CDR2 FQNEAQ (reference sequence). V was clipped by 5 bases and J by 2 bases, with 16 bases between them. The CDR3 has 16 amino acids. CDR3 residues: CASSPHGLIPYNEQFF. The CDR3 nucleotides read TGTGCCAGCAGCCCCCACGGGCTCATCCCCTACAATGAGCAGTTCTTC.

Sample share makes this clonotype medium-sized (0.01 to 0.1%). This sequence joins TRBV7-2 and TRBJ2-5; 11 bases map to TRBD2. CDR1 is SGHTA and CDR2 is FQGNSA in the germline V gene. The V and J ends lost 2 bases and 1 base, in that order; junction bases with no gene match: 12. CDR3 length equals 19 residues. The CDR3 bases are TGTGCCAGCAGCTTACGTCCTACTAGCGGGGGCCAAATCCAAGAGACCCAGTACTTC. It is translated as CASSLRPTSGGQIQETQYF. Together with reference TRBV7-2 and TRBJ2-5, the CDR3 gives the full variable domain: GAGVSQSPSNKVTEKGKDVELRCDPISGHTALYWYRQSLGQGLEFLIYFQGNSAPDKSGLPSDRFSAERTGGSVSTLTIQRTQQEDSAVYLCASSLRPTSGGQIQETQYFGPGTRLLVL.

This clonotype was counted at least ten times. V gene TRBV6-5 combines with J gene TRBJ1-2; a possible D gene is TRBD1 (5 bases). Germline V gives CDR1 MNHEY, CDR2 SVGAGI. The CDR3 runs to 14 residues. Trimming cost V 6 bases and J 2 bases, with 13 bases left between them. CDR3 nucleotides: TGTGCCAGCAGCCCCGTGGGGGGAAACTATGGCTACACCTTC. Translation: CASSPVGGNYGYTF.

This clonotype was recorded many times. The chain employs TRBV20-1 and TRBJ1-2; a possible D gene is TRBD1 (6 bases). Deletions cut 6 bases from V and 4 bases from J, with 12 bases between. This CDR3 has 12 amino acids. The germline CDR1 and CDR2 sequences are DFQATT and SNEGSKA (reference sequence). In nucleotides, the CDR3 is TGCAGTGCCACAGGGTTCGGCTATGGCTACACCTTC. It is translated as CSATGFGYGYTF.

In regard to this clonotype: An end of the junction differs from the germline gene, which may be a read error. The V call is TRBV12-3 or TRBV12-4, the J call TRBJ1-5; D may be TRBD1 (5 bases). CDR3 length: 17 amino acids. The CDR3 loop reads CASSFKGCGTSNQTQHF. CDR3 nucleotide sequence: TGTGCCAGCAGTTTTAAAGGGTGCGGGACGAGCAATCAGACCCAGCATTTT.

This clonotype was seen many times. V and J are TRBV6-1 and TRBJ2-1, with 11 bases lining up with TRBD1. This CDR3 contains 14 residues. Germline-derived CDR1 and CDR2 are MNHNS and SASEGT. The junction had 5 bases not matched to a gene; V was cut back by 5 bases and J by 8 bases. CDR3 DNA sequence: TGTGCCAGCAGTCCTTGGACAGGGGGCGATGAGCAGTTCTTC. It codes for CASSPWTGGDEQFF.

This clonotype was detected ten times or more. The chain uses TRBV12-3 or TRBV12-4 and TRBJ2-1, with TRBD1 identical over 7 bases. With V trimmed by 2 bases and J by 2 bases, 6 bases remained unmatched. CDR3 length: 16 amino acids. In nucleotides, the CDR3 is TGTGCCAGCAGTTTAAGAACGGGACAGCCCTACAATGAGCAGTTCTTC. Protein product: CASSLRTGQPYNEQFF.

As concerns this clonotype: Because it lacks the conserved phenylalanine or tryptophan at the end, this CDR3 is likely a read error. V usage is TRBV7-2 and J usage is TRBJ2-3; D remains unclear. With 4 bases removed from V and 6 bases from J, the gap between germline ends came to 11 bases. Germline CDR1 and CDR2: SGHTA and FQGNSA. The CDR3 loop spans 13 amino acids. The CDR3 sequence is CASSYTLRDTQYL. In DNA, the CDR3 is TGTGCCAGCAGCTACACCCTGCGGGATACGCAGTATCTT.

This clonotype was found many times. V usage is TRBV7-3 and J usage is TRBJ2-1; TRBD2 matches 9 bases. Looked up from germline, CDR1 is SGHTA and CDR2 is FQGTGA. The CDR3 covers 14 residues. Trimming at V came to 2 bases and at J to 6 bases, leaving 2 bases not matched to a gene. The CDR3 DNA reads TGTGCCAGCAGCTTAGGCGGGGGGGGCAATGAGCAGTTCTTC. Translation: CASSLGGGGNEQFF.

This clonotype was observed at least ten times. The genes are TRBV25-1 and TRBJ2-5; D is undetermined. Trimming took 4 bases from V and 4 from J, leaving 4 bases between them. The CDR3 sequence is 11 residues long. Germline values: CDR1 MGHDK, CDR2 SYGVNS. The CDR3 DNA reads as TGTGCCAGCAGTGTTGCAGAGACCCAGTACTTC. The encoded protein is CASSVAETQYF.

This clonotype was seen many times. The CDR3 loop reads CSIGRKTDTQYF. In DNA, the CDR3 is TGCAGCATAGGGCGAAAGACAGATACGCAGTATTTT. The chain couples TRBV29-1 to TRBJ2-3, with D unclear. The V gene's germline CDR1 is SQVTM and CDR2 ANQGSEA. CDR3 size: 12 residues. V was clipped by 8 bases and J by 3 bases, with 12 bases between them.

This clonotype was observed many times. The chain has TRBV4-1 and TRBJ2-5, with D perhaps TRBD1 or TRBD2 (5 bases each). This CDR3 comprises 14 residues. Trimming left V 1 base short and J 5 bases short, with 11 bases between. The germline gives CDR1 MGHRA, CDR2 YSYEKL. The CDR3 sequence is CASSQGFRDETQYF. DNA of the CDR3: TGCGCCAGCAGCCAAGGTTTCAGGGACGAGACCCAGTACTTC.

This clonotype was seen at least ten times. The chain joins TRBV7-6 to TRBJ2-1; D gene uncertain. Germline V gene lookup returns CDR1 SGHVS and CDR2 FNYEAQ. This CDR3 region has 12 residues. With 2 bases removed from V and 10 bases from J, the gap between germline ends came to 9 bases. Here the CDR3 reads CASSLPLNEQFF. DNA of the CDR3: TGTGCCAGCAGCTTACCTCTGAACGAGCAGTTCTTC.

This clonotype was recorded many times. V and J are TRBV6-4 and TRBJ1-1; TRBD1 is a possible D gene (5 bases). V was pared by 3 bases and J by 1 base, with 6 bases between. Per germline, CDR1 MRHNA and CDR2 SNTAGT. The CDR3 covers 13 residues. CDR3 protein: CASSETANTEAFF. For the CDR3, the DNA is TGTGCCAGCAGTGAGACAGCGAACACTGAAGCTTTCTTT.

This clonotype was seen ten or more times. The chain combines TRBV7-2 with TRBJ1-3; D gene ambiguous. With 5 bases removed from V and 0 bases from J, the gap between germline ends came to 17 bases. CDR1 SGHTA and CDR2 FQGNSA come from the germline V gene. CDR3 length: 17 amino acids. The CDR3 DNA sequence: TGTGCCAGCAGCCCTGGACCAACACTGTACTCTGGAAACACCATATATTTT. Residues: CASSPGPTLYSGNTIYF.

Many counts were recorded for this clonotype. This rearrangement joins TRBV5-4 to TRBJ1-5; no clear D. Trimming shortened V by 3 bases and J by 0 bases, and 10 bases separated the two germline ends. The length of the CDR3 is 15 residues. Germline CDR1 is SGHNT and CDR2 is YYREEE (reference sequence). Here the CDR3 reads CASSSDPDSNQPQHF. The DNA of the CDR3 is TGTGCCAGCAGCTCGGACCCTGATAGCAATCAGCCCCAGCATTTT.

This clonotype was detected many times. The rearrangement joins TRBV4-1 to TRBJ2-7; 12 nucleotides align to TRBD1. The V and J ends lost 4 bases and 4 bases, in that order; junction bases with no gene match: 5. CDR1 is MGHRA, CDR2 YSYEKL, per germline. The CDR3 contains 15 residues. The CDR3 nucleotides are TGCGCCAGCAGCCCCCGGGGACAGGGGGCTTACGAGCAGTACTTC. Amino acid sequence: CASSPRGQGAYEQYF.

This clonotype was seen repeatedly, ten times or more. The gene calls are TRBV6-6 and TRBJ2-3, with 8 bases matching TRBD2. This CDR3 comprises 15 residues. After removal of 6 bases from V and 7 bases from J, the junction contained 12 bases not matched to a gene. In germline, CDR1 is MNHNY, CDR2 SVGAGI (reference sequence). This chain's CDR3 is CASSEGMTSAHTQYF. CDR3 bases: TGTGCCAGCAGCGAGGGAATGACTAGCGCTCATACGCAGTATTTT.

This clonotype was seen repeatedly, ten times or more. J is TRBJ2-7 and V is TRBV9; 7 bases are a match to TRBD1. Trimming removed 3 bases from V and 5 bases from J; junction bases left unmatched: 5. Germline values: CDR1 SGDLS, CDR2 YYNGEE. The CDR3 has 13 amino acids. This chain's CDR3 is CASSDRGFDEQYF. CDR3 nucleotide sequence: TGTGCCAGCAGCGACAGGGGTTTCGACGAGCAGTACTTC.

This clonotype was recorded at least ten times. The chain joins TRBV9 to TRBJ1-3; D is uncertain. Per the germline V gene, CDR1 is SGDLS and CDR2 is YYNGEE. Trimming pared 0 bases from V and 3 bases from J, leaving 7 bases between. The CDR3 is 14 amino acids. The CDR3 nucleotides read TGTGCCAGCAGCGTAGTAGACAATGGAAACACCATATATTTT. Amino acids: CASSVVDNGNTIYF. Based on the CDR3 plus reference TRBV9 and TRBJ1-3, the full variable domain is DSGVTQTPKHLITATGQRVTLRCSPRSGDLSVYWYQQSLDQGLQFLIQYYNGEERAKGNILERFSAQQFPDLHSELNLSSLELGDSALYFCASSVVDNGNTIYFGEGSWLTVV.

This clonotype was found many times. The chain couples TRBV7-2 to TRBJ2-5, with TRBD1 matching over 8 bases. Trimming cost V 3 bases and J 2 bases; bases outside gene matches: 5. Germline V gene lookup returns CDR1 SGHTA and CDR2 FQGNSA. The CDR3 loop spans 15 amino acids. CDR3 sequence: CASSFQGARQETQYF. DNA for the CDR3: TGTGCCAGCAGCTTCCAGGGGGCAAGGCAAGAGACCCAGTACTTC.

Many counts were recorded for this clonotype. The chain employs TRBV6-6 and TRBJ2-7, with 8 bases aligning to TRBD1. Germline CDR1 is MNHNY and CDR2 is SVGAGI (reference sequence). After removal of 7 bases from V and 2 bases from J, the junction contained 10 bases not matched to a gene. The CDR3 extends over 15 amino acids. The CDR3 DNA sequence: TGTGCCAGCACCGAAATCGGGACAGGAGCCTACGAGCAGTACTTC. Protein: CASTEIGTGAYEQYF.

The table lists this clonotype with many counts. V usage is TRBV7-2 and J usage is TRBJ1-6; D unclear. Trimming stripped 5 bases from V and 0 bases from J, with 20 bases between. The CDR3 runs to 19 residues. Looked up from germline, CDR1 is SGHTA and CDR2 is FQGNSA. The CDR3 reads CASSAPTGWGSSYNSPLHF. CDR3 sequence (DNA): TGTGCCAGCAGCGCGCCGACGGGCTGGGGTAGCTCCTATAATTCACCCCTCCACTTT.

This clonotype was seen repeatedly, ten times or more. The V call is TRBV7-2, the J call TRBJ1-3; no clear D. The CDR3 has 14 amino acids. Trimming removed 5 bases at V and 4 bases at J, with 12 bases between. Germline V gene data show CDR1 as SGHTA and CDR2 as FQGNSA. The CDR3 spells CASSERSGGNTIYF. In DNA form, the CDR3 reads TGTGCCAGCAGCGAGCGGTCGGGAGGAAACACCATATATTTT. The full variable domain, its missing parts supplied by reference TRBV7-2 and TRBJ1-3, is GAGVSQSPSNKVTEKGKDVELRCDPISGHTALYWYRQSLGQGLEFLIYFQGNSAPDKSGLPSDRFSAERTGGSVSTLTIQRTQQEDSAVYLCASSERSGGNTIYFGEGSWLTVV.

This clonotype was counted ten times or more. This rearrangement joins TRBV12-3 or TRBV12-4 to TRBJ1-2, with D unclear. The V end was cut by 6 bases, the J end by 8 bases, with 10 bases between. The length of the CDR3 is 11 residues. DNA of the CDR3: TGTGCCAGCAGACTGAGACGGGGCTACACCTTC. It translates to CASRLRRGYTF.

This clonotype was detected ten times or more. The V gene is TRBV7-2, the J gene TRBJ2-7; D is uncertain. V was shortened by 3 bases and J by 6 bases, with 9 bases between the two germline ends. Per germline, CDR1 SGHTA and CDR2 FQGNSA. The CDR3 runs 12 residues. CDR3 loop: CASSFTGGEQYF. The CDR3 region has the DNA TGTGCCAGCAGCTTCACGGGTGGCGAGCAGTACTTC.

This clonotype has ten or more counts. CDR3 nucleotide sequence: TGTGCCAGCAGCTTTTATGACGAGCAGTACTTC. This codes for CASSFYDEQYF. The gene calls are TRBV7-2 and TRBJ2-7; the D is unclear. Looked up from germline, CDR1 is SGHTA and CDR2 is FQGNSA. This CDR3 spans 11 amino acids. V gave up 3 bases and J gave up 5 bases, with 5 bases separating them.